A single sample is the source of the 12 T cell receptor beta chains below, sequenced in a study of technical replicates of blood from a few donors. Measured with immunoSEQ multiplex PCR; TCRdb has only the in-frame clones, and not every one. This sample has about 13,000 clones, with 65% to 90% found just once. Sequences were obtained from PBMCs. All receptors derive from a human donor in good health.

The V call is TRBV7-3, the J call TRBJ1-1; perhaps TRBD1 as D (5 bases). This CDR3 is built from 13 residues. Trimming took off 5 bases at V and 1 base at J, with 8 bases between the two ends. Germline lookup yields CDR1 SGHTA and CDR2 FQGTGA. In DNA, the CDR3 is TGTGCCAGCAGCCAGACAGCGAACACTGAAGCTTTCTTT. It codes for CASSQTANTEAFF. The entire variable domain, with the rest obtained from reference TRBV7-3 and TRBJ1-1, is as follows: GAGVSQTPSNKVTEKGKYVELRCDPISGHTALYWYRQSLGQGPEFLIYFQGTGAADDSGLPNDRFFAVRPEGSVSTLKIQRTERGDSAVYLCASSQTANTEAFFGQGTRLTVV.

The rearrangement links TRBV18 to TRBJ2-5; 10 nucleotides match TRBD2. The CDR3 is made up of 14 amino acids. The V and J ends lost 3 bases and 3 bases, in that order; junction bases with no gene match: 1. Germline CDR1 is KGHSH and CDR2 is LQKENI. The CDR3 loop is CASSPGTSEETQYF. CDR3 in DNA: TGTGCCAGCTCACCGGGGACTAGCGAAGAGACCCAGTACTTC.

The V and J genes are TRBV14 and TRBJ1-2; 7 positions agree with TRBD1. The CDR3 sequence is 14 residues long. Germline values: CDR1 SGHDN, CDR2 FVKESK. V was clipped by 2 bases and J by 5 bases; unmatched bases: 5. The CDR3 spells CASSQRAGGYGYTF. The CDR3 bases are TGTGCCAGCAGCCAACGGGCAGGGGGTTATGGCTACACCTTC.

CDR3: CASSQDRKRGEQYF. Here the CDR3 DNA reads TGTGCCAGCAGCCAAGATAGGAAACGGGGTGAGCAGTATTTT. The chain joins TRBV14 to TRBJ2-3, with a tentative D call TRBD2 (5 bases). V dropped 0 bases and J dropped 11 bases, with 15 bases sitting between them. CDR3 length: 14 amino acids. CDR1 SGHDN and CDR2 FVKESK come from the germline V gene.

The chain joins TRBV5-1 to TRBJ2-7; TRBD2 matches at 13 bases. The germline CDR1 and CDR2 sequences are SGHRS and YFSETQ. The CDR3 runs to 15 residues. V was pared by 3 bases and J by 11 bases, with 11 bases of the junction left unmatched. The CDR3 region has the DNA TGCGCCAGCAGCTATACTCCGGGACTAGCGGGAATGGAGTACTTC. It yields the protein CASSYTPGLAGMEYF.

V and J are TRBV9 and TRBJ2-3; TRBD2 matches 11 bases. The germline gives CDR1 SGDLS, CDR2 YYNGEE. The CDR3 extends over 17 amino acids. Losses at the gene ends were 6 bases for V and 1 base for J; bases not matched to a gene: 10. The CDR3 region has the DNA TGTGCCAGCACCGACGGTTTAGCGGGGGGGGGCACAGATACGCAGTATTTT. This translates into CASTDGLAGGGTDTQYF.

V gene TRBV19 combines with J gene TRBJ2-1; the D is unclear. This CDR3 has 14 residues. V was cut by 1 base and J by 9 bases, with 13 bases left in between. Germline V lookup: CDR1 LNHDA, CDR2 SQIVND (reference sequence). The CDR3 region is CASSIVPVRSEQFF. The CDR3 bases are TGTGCCAGTAGTATAGTTCCCGTCCGTTCTGAGCAGTTCTTC.

The gene calls are TRBV27 and TRBJ2-1, with D tentatively TRBD2 (5 bases). Germline V gene sequence: CDR1 MNHEY, CDR2 SMNVEV (reference sequence). There are 14 residues in the CDR3. Deletions cut 2 bases from V and 6 bases from J, with 11 bases between. CDR3 bases: TGTGCCAGCAGTTTAGGTGTCCGGGGCAATGAGCAGTTCTTC. It codes for CASSLGVRGNEQFF.

V is TRBV11-2 and J is TRBJ1-1, with D tentatively TRBD1 (5 bases). The CDR3 length is 15 residues. Per the germline V gene, CDR1 is SGHAT and CDR2 is FQNNGV. Between the trimmed V and J ends, which lost 2 bases and 4 bases, there was a span of 14 bases. CDR3 protein: CASSLTDGGGTEAFF. CDR3 nucleotides: TGTGCCAGCAGCTTAACGGACGGCGGGGGCACTGAAGCTTTCTTT.

The chain combines TRBV19 with TRBJ2-2; TRBD1 aligns across 9 bases. Per the germline V gene, CDR1 is LNHDA and CDR2 is SQIVND (reference sequence). V lost 6 bases and J lost 3; bases outside the gene matches: 8. The CDR3 sequence is 16 residues long. CDR3 DNA sequence: TGTGCCAGTAGGGACCGACAGGGGGTATACACCGGGGAGCTGTTTTTT. It codes for CASRDRQGVYTGELFF.

The chain employs TRBV5-6 and TRBJ1-1; D perhaps matches TRBD1 (5 bases). This CDR3 is 12 amino acids long. Trimming stripped 4 bases from V and 9 bases from J, with 13 bases between. Germline loops: CDR1 SGHDT, CDR2 YYEEEE. DNA of the CDR3: TGTGCCAGCAGCCGCAGGGATCTCAAAGCTTTCTTT. Amino acids: CASSRRDLKAFF. The entire variable domain, with the rest obtained from reference TRBV5-6 and TRBJ1-1, is as follows: DAGVTQSPTHLIKTRGQQVTLRCSPKSGHDTVSWYQQALGQGPQFIFQYYEEEERQRGNFPDRFSGHQFPNYSSELNVNALLLGDSALYLCASSRRDLKAFFGQGTRLTVV.

The chain links TRBV27 to TRBJ2-1; D possibly corresponds to TRBD2 (6 bases). V was clipped by 1 base and J by 13 bases, with 23 bases between them. This CDR3 has 16 amino acids. The germline V gene has CDR1 MNHEY and CDR2 SMNVEV (reference sequence). The CDR3 DNA sequence: TGTGCCAGCAGTTTATATTCCCCGGACTTGGGGGGACCTCAGTTCTTC. Translation gives CASSLYSPDLGGPQFF.